These 30 T cell receptor beta chains were all obtained from the same sample, sequenced in a study of CD4 T cells in relation to SARS-CoV-2 and coronaviruses (dated by TCRdb to the early 2020s). Receptor amplification or capture employed the immunoSEQ multiplex PCR assay. TCRdb re-hosts the immuneACCESS table, in-frame sequences only. Its copies lack some clones; in the studies checked, an unresolved V gene accounts for under half of them, and the cause for the rest is not known. This sample lists tens of thousands of clones; 70% to 85% were detected once. The ten largest account for roughly 3% of the sample. These TCRs are of unknown antigen specificity. Specimen: memory CD4+ T cells from PBMCs, cultured in vitro. Sample cell subset or site, as interpreted from the label and publication: memory (non-naive) CD4+ T cells. Source of these receptors: an adult with COVID-19.

The chain carries TRBV10-1 and TRBJ2-7; 8 bases agree with TRBD1. The CDR3 has 16 amino acids. Per germline, CDR1 WNHNN and CDR2 SYGVQD (reference sequence). Losses at the gene ends were 3 bases for V and 6 bases for J; bases not matched to a gene: 13. CDR3 sequence reads: CASSDPRQGRGGEQYF. CDR3 in DNA: TGCGCCAGCAGTGACCCCCGACAGGGGAGAGGAGGCGAGCAGTACTTC.

The V call is TRBV10-3, the J call TRBJ1-3; a possible D gene is TRBD1 (5 bases). CDR1 and CDR2 (germline): ENHRY, SYGVKD. The V and J ends lost 6 bases and 0 bases respectively, with 12 bases between them. This CDR3 contains 15 residues. DNA for the CDR3: TGTGCCATCAGCTCGACAGCCACCTCTGGAAACACCATATATTTT. Translation gives CAISSTATSGNTIYF.

CDR3 loop: CASSLLGAYEQYF. The CDR3 DNA sequence: TGTGCCAGCAGCTTGTTGGGGGCCTACGAGCAGTACTTC. The gene calls are TRBV5-4 and TRBJ2-7; D tentatively fits TRBD1 or TRBD2 (5 bases each). V lost 1 base and J 2 bases, leaving 7 bases between the germline ends. CDR3 size: 13 residues. Germline CDR1 and CDR2: SGHNT and YYREEE (reference sequence).

V gene TRBV12-3 or TRBV12-4 combines with J gene TRBJ2-5; D is perhaps TRBD2 (6 bases). Trimming stripped 5 bases from V and 9 bases from J, with 16 bases between. The CDR3 covers 13 residues. In DNA, the CDR3 is TGTGCCAGCAGTCGGGACTCCGCGGTAGCCCAGTACTTC. It encodes CASSRDSAVAQYF.

There are a few counts of this clone. The chain uses TRBV7-3 and TRBJ1-2; TRBD1 is a possible D gene (5 bases). The CDR3 length is 15 residues. Germline CDR1 SGHTA, CDR2 FQGTGA. V was pared by 3 bases and J by 4 bases, with 15 bases between. CDR3 residues: CASSFFTGPGYGYTF. CDR3 nucleotides: TGTGCCAGCAGCTTTTTCACAGGTCCGGGCTATGGCTACACCTTC.

V usage is TRBV28 and J usage is TRBJ1-1; a weak D match, TRBD1 (5 bases). Germline V lookup: CDR1 MDHEN, CDR2 SYDVKM. The CDR3 consists of 14 residues. Trimming removed 3 bases from V and 7 bases from J, with 15 bases in between. The CDR3 DNA sequence: TGTGCCAGCAGTTTGTGGGGGAGGGTCAGTGAAGCTTTCTTT. Protein: CASSLWGRVSEAFF.

The chain couples TRBV2 to TRBJ2-5; TRBD2 agrees at 9 bases. Germline trimming cut 8 bases from V and 5 bases from J; bases unmatched to any gene: 6. CDR1 and CDR2 from the germline V gene are SNHLY and FYNNEI. There are 13 residues in the CDR3. The CDR3 bases are TGTGCCAGCGAGGGGACTAGCCGGGAGACCCAGTACTTC. Translating it yields CASEGTSRETQYF.

The chain couples TRBV14 to TRBJ1-3; 8 positions agree with TRBD1. J lost 1 base, V lost 4 bases, and 6 bases had no gene match. This CDR3 has 16 amino acids. In germline, CDR1 is SGHDN, CDR2 FVKESK. CDR3 loop: CASSPGQGRSGNTIYF. As DNA, the CDR3 is TGTGCCAGCAGCCCCGGACAGGGTCGATCTGGAAACACCATATATTTT.

CDR3 DNA: TGCGCCAGCAGCCAAGGACTAGCGGGAGGGTTTTTTTCCGGGGAGCTGTTTTTT. Protein product: CASSQGLAGGFFSGELFF. The chain joins TRBV4-3 to TRBJ2-2, with 14 bases fitting TRBD2. Germline V gene lookup returns CDR1 LGHNA and CDR2 YSLEER. Losses at the gene ends were 1 base for V and 6 bases for J; bases not matched to a gene: 7. CDR3 length: 18 amino acids.

The chain has TRBV28 and TRBJ1-5, with D uncertain. The V end was cut by 2 bases, the J end by 2 bases, with 10 bases between. CDR1 and CDR2 (germline): MDHEN, SYDVKM. This CDR3 spans 15 amino acids. CDR3 sequence: CASSLAGRGNQPQHF. The CDR3 coding sequence is TGTGCCAGCAGTTTAGCAGGACGTGGCAATCAGCCCCAGCATTTT.

This clone has more than one count but fewer than ten. V and J are TRBV11-2 and TRBJ2-1; tentative D call: TRBD2 (5 bases). The CDR3 covers 12 residues. Germline V gene lookup returns CDR1 SGHAT and CDR2 FQNNGV. The V gene lost 5 bases and the J gene lost 4 bases, with 6 bases spanning the gap. The CDR3: CASSRTYNEQFF. The CDR3 DNA sequence: TGTGCCAGCAGCCGGACTTACAATGAGCAGTTCTTC.

The genes are TRBV5-1 and TRBJ2-4, with 7 bases aligning to TRBD2. The CDR3 extends over 15 amino acids. J gave up 5 bases and V 2 bases, and 7 bases lay outside the gene matches. CDR1 SGHRS and CDR2 YFSETQ come from the germline V gene. The CDR3 reads CASSFFGSGENIQYF. DNA for the CDR3: TGCGCCAGCAGCTTCTTCGGGAGCGGGGAAAACATTCAGTACTTC. Based on the CDR3 plus reference TRBV5-1 and TRBJ2-4, the full variable domain is KAGVTQTPRYLIKTRGQQVTLSCSPISGHRSVSWYQQTPGQGLQFLFEYFSETQRNKGNFPGRFSGRQFSNSRSEMNVSTLELGDSALYLCASSFFGSGENIQYFGAGTRLSVL.

This chain joins TRBV9 and TRBJ2-3, with D possibly matching TRBD1 (7 bases). This CDR3 comprises 19 residues. Germline values: CDR1 SGDLS, CDR2 YYNGEE. V was cut by 4 bases and J by 4 bases, with 28 bases left in between. In DNA form, the CDR3 reads TGTGCCAGCAGCCCGCGGGACAGCCGAGGGAGAACGATCCCAGATACGCAGTATTTT. It yields the protein CASSPRDSRGRTIPDTQYF.

The chain recombines TRBV9 with TRBJ2-3; no clear D gene. With 2 bases removed from V and 0 bases from J, the gap between germline ends came to 13 bases. Per the germline V gene, CDR1 is SGDLS and CDR2 is YYNGEE. The CDR3 loop spans 16 amino acids. CDR3 nucleotides: TGTGCCAGCAGCGTCGGACCGACTTTAAGCACAGATACGCAGTATTTT. It encodes CASSVGPTLSTDTQYF.

The V call is TRBV5-1, the J call TRBJ2-5; 7 nucleotides match TRBD1. Germline CDR1 reads SGHRS; CDR2 reads YFSETQ. The CDR3 runs 12 residues. The trim removed 0 bases at V and 7 bases at J, leaving 0 bases unmatched. CDR3 sequence (DNA): TGCGCCAGCAGCTTGGGACAGGGGACCCAGTACTTC. It specifies CASSLGQGTQYF.

This chain joins TRBV5-4 and TRBJ1-3; possibly TRBD1 for D (5 bases). Germline loops: CDR1 SGHNT, CDR2 YYREEE (reference sequence). The CDR3 is 14 amino acids. Trimming took off 4 bases at V and 1 base at J, with 9 bases between the two ends. The CDR3 DNA sequence: TGTGCCAGCAGCAGGGACCGTTCTGGAAACACCATATATTTT. Amino acids: CASSRDRSGNTIYF.

V and J are TRBV28 and TRBJ1-5; D remains unclear. V was trimmed by 5 bases and J by 6 bases, leaving 32 bases between them. The germline CDR1 and CDR2 sequences are MDHEN and SYDVKM. There are 20 residues in the CDR3. CDR3 nucleotides: TGTGCCAGCAGTCGTTTATTTCGGAAATCCTCGGGGTATATCGGTCAGCCCCAGCATTTT. This sequence encodes CASSRLFRKSSGYIGQPQHF. Supplemented by reference TRBV28 and TRBJ1-5, the full variable domain reads DVKVTQSSRYLVKRTGEKVFLECVQDMDHENMFWYRQDPGLGLRLIYFSYDVKMKEKGDIPEGYSVSREKKERFSLILESASTNQTSMYLCASSRLFRKSSGYIGQPQHFGDGTRLSIL.

The chain is built from TRBV27 and TRBJ2-4, with D unresolved. V lost 6 bases, J lost 3 bases, and 9 bases lay in between. The CDR3 has 13 amino acids. Germline CDR1 MNHEY, CDR2 SMNVEV (reference sequence). CDR3 DNA: TGTGCCAGCAGGCCCTGGGACAAAAACATTCAGTACTTC. It yields the protein CASRPWDKNIQYF.

The chain joins TRBV14 to TRBJ2-5; 11 bases are shared with TRBD2. There are 15 residues in the CDR3. Trimming at V came to 2 bases and at J to 1 base, leaving 0 bases not matched to a gene. Germline lookup yields CDR1 SGHDN and CDR2 FVKESK. The CDR3 sequence: CASSQTSGSQETQYF. CDR3 DNA: TGTGCCAGCAGCCAAACTAGCGGGAGCCAAGAGACCCAGTACTTC.

This sequence joins TRBV18 and TRBJ2-7; 11 bases match TRBD1. Germline V gene lookup returns CDR1 KGHSH and CDR2 LQKENI. CDR3 length: 14 residues. V shed 4 bases and J 6 bases; nucleotides not matched to a gene: 5. The CDR3: CASSRDRGTGEQYF. The CDR3 DNA sequence: TGTGCCAGCTCACGGGACAGGGGGACGGGCGAGCAGTACTTC.

In its sample, this clone was seen a few times. The chain couples TRBV19 to TRBJ2-1, with D perhaps TRBD2 (6 bases). From germline, CDR1 is LNHDA and CDR2 SQIVND (reference sequence). With 10 bases removed from V and 0 bases from J, the gap between germline ends came to 10 bases. This CDR3 spans 13 amino acids. CDR3 sequence: CATLGGSYNEQFF. In nucleotides, the CDR3 is TGTGCCACCCTGGGGGGCTCCTACAATGAGCAGTTCTTC. Full variable domain (remainder filled in from reference TRBV19 and TRBJ2-1): DGGITQSPKYLFRKEGQNVTLSCEQNLNHDAMYWYRQDPGQGLRLIYYSQIVNDFQKGDIAEGYSVSREKKESFPLTVTSAQKNPTAFYLCATLGGSYNEQFFGPGTRLTVL.

The V gene is TRBV7-2, the J gene TRBJ2-7; D may match TRBD1 or TRBD2 (5 bases each). The CDR3 covers 14 residues. V was clipped by 2 bases and J by 3 bases, with 11 bases between them. Per the germline V gene, CDR1 is SGHTA and CDR2 is FQGNSA. The CDR3 DNA is TGTGCCAGCAGCTTAAGACGGGACCGCTACGAGCAGTACTTC. Amino acid sequence: CASSLRRDRYEQYF.

The chain is built from TRBV6-5 and TRBJ2-5; tentatively, D is TRBD2 (6 bases). This CDR3 is built from 13 residues. Trimming took off 2 bases at V and 5 bases at J, with 9 bases between the two ends. Germline CDR1 reads MNHEY; CDR2 reads SVGAGI. The CDR3: CASSYTSSETQYF. CDR3 DNA sequence: TGTGCCAGCAGTTACACTAGCTCGGAGACCCAGTACTTC.

The chain couples TRBV18 to TRBJ1-5, with 8 bases aligning to TRBD1. Germline V gives CDR1 KGHSH, CDR2 LQKENI. The CDR3 extends over 14 amino acids. V lost 3 bases to trimming and J lost 3 bases; unmatched junction nucleotides: 1. CDR3 DNA: TGTGCCAGCTCACCGACAGGGGCCAATCAGCCCCAGCATTTT. As protein: CASSPTGANQPQHF.

This clone was found once. The chain uses TRBV19 and TRBJ2-3, with a possible D match to TRBD2 (5 bases). Trimming removed 1 base from V and 6 bases from J, with 8 bases in between. The germline CDR1 and CDR2 sequences are LNHDA and SQIVND (reference sequence). The CDR3 is 13 residues long. The CDR3 loop is CASSIGERDTQYF. CDR3 nucleotides: TGTGCCAGTAGTATAGGAGAGCGGGATACGCAGTATTTT.

CDR3 coding DNA: TGTGCCTGGAGTAGACAGTACACCGGGGAGCTGTTTTTT. Its translation: CAWSRQYTGELFF. The chain carries TRBV30 and TRBJ2-2, with D perhaps TRBD1 (5 bases). Germline V gives CDR1 GTSNPN, CDR2 SVGIG (reference sequence). This CDR3 has 13 amino acids. Trimming took 2 bases from V and 3 from J, leaving 7 bases between them.

The chain combines TRBV19 with TRBJ2-3; no definite D call. The germline gives CDR1 LNHDA, CDR2 SQIVND (reference sequence). V lost 4 bases and J lost 2, with 7 bases in between. The CDR3 spans 13 residues. The CDR3 bases are TGTGCCAGTAGTACCCCTCTCACAGATACGCAGTATTTT. Translating gives CASSTPLTDTQYF.

The rearrangement uses TRBV7-3 and TRBJ2-7, with 8 bases lining up with TRBD2. Germline V lookup: CDR1 SGHTA, CDR2 FQGTGA. Unmatched junction bases numbered 6, after V lost 2 bases and J lost 3 bases. The CDR3 has 15 residues. This CDR3 reads CASSLVAGGSYEQYF. CDR3 nucleotide sequence: TGTGCCAGCAGCTTAGTCGCGGGAGGTAGCTACGAGCAGTACTTC.

Only a few counts were recorded for this clone. The CDR3 nucleotides read TGTGCCAGCAGCTTAAACTCAGGTTCACCCGAGCAGTACTTC. Its translation: CASSLNSGSPEQYF. The rearrangement links TRBV7-9 to TRBJ2-7; unclear D gene. The V and J ends lost 2 bases and 6 bases respectively, with 14 bases between them. Germline V gene sequence: CDR1 SEHNR, CDR2 FQNEAQ (reference sequence). The CDR3 consists of 14 residues.

The table lists this clone with a count of one. The rearrangement uses TRBV9 and TRBJ2-3, with D unclear. V was shortened by 2 bases and J by 0 bases, with 10 bases between the two germline ends. CDR1 and CDR2 from the germline V gene are SGDLS and YYNGEE. The CDR3 extends over 15 amino acids. CDR3 sequence (DNA): TGTGCCAGCAGCGTCAGACCATCTAGCACAGATACGCAGTATTTT. Protein product: CASSVRPSSTDTQYF.